These 14 T cell receptor beta chains came from one sample sequenced in a study of blood T cells in healthy people across ages. Next came a second PCR, run for roughly 7 to 12 cycles, which used a sample-barcoded 5' primer along with a J-beta primer mix. TCRdb called the 5' RACE reads again in MiXCR, with one record for every CDR3 protein. The sample includes roughly 900,000 distinct CDR3 sequences, around 48% of them seen just once. The material sequenced was blood. These receptors came from a man aged 25-45 years in good health.

The CDR3 DNA reads TGTGCCAGCATTGAGGACTATGGCTACACCTTC. Its translation is CASIEDYGYTF. The rearrangement links TRBV6-1 to TRBJ1-2; D is unclear. The germline V and J ends were trimmed by 7 bases and 3 bases, with 6 bases remaining between them. The CDR3 extends over 11 amino acids. The germline gives CDR1 MNHNS, CDR2 SASEGT.

The chain joins TRBV7-9 to TRBJ2-7, with 8 bases aligning to TRBD2. This CDR3 is built from 15 residues. CDR1 and CDR2 from the germline V gene are SEHNR and FQNEAQ (reference sequence). V lost 5 bases and J lost 3; bases outside the gene matches: 9. The CDR3 DNA reads as TGTGCCAGCAGCCGACGGGAGGGTCCTGGCTACGAGCAGTACTTC. Its translation: CASSRREGPGYEQYF.

The J gene is TRBJ2-7, the V gene TRBV5-5, with D possibly being TRBD1 (5 bases). This CDR3 comprises 15 residues. Germline CDR1 is SGHKS and CDR2 is YYEKEE (reference sequence). V was shortened by 1 base and J by 1 base, with 12 bases between the two germline ends. The CDR3, as DNA: TGTGCCAGCAGCTTGCAGTCAGGGCCGTCCTACGAGCAGTACTTC. The encoded protein is CASSLQSGPSYEQYF.

The V call is TRBV7-2, the J call TRBJ2-5, with D possibly being TRBD2 (5 bases). V lost 2 bases and J 11 bases, leaving 12 bases between the germline ends. Germline-derived CDR1 and CDR2 are SGHTA and FQGNSA. There are 12 residues in the CDR3. The CDR3 nucleotides are TGTGCCAGCAGCTTACAATTCGAGGGACAGTACTTC. Protein: CASSLQFEGQYF.

This chain links TRBV6-5 with TRBJ2-7; TRBD1 aligns across 8 bases. Germline CDR1 reads MNHEY; CDR2 reads SVGAGI. This CDR3 has 15 amino acids. V lost 5 bases, J lost 7 bases, and 13 bases stayed unmatched. The CDR3 DNA reads as TGTGCCAGCAGTGACCTCGACAGGGGCTATTGGGAGCAGTACTTC. This translates into CASSDLDRGYWEQYF.

The table lists this clonotype with a few counts. The chain has TRBV5-5 and TRBJ2-7; D unresolved. Germline V gene data show CDR1 as SGHKS and CDR2 as YYEKEE (reference sequence). CDR3 length: 12 amino acids. Trimming pared 3 bases from V and 12 bases from J, leaving 16 bases between. The CDR3 sequence is CASSSEGVIAYF. The CDR3 nucleotides are TGTGCCAGCAGCTCGGAAGGCGTAATCGCGTACTTC.

The rearrangement links TRBV2 to TRBJ2-3, with D possibly matching TRBD2 (5 bases). The CDR3 contains 13 residues. Germline V gene sequence: CDR1 SNHLY, CDR2 FYNNEI. Trimming removed 8 bases from V and 4 bases from J, with 13 bases in between. In nucleotides, the CDR3 is TGTGCCAGCCAGTCGGGGAACGCAGATACGCAGTATTTT. Protein sequence: CASQSGNADTQYF.

The rearrangement links TRBV10-3 to TRBJ2-5; D is undetermined. Per germline, CDR1 ENHRY and CDR2 SYGVKD. The CDR3 runs to 17 residues. The V end lost 2 bases, the J end lost 11 bases, and 27 bases lay between the germline ends. CDR3 region: CAISERLENTVSNEQYF. CDR3 sequence (DNA): TGTGCCATCAGTGAGCGGCTAGAAAACACAGTCAGCAATGAGCAGTACTTC.

This chain connects TRBV24-1 to TRBJ2-1, with a possible D match to TRBD2 (6 bases). The CDR3 extends over 17 amino acids. V was shortened by 3 bases and J by 4 bases, with 18 bases between the two germline ends. CDR1 and CDR2 from the germline V gene are KGHDR and SFDVKD. CDR3 loop: CATSDHGTAEGYNEQFF. The CDR3 DNA sequence: TGTGCCACCAGTGATCACGGGACTGCCGAGGGATACAATGAGCAGTTCTTC.

With regard to this clonotype: A junction boundary mismatches the germline segment, possibly from a read error. CDR3 DNA: TGCGCCAGCAGCTCGGACAGGGGCATCTATGACTACACCTTC. It codes for CASSSDRGIYDYTF. J is TRBJ1-2 and V is TRBV5-1, with 9 bases that match TRBD1. CDR1 is SGHRS and CDR2 is YFSETQ in the germline V gene. CDR3 length: 14 residues.

This clonotype was seen only a few times. This sequence joins TRBV28 and TRBJ2-5; 7 nucleotides match TRBD2. The CDR3 has 13 amino acids. V lost 8 bases and J lost 3; bases outside the gene matches: 6. The germline V gene encodes CDR1 MDHEN and CDR2 SYDVKM. CDR3 bases: TGTGCCAGCTCTCCGGGGGGTAAAGAGACCCAGTACTTC. Its protein is CASSPGGKETQYF.

The chain combines TRBV2 with TRBJ1-1; tentatively, D is TRBD1 (5 bases). The germline V gene encodes CDR1 SNHLY and CDR2 FYNNEI. The V gene lost 5 bases and the J gene lost 1 base, with 14 bases spanning the gap. CDR3 length equals 15 residues. This CDR3 reads CASSQEGSSNTEAFF. The CDR3 nucleotides read TGTGCCAGCAGTCAGGAGGGGTCCTCGAACACTGAAGCTTTCTTT.

The chain uses TRBV9 and TRBJ2-7; tentative D call: TRBD1 (5 bases). The V end was cut by 2 bases, the J end by 3 bases, with 12 bases between. CDR3 size: 14 residues. Germline V gives CDR1 SGDLS, CDR2 YYNGEE. This CDR3 is CASSVEPTDYEQYF. DNA of the CDR3: TGTGCCAGCAGCGTCGAACCGACAGACTACGAGCAGTACTTC.

This clonotype was picked up a small number of times. The V gene is TRBV4-1, the J gene TRBJ1-5, with D hard to call. V lost 3 bases, J lost 5 bases, and 11 bases lay in between. The CDR3 runs 14 residues. Per germline, CDR1 MGHRA and CDR2 YSYEKL. CDR3 DNA sequence: TGCGCCAGCAGCCACGGCAGGCTTGATCAGCCCCAGCATTTT. It translates to CASSHGRLDQPQHF.